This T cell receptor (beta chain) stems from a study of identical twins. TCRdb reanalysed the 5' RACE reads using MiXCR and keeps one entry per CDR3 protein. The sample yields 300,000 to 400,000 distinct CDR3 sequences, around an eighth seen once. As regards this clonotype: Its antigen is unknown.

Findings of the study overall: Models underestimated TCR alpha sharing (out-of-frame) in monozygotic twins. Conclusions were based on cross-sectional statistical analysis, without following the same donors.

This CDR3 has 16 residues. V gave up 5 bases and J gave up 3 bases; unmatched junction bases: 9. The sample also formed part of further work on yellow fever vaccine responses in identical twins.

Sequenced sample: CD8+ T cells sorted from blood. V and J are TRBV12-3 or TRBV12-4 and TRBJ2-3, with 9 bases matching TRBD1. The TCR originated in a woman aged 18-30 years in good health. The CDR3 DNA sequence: TGTGCCAGCAGTCCCTCCGACAGGGGGGGAACAGATACGCAGTATTTT. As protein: CASSPSDRGGTDTQYF.